This entry lists 7 T cell receptor beta chains sequenced from one sample in a study of CD8+CD57+ T cells in acquired aplastic anemia. CDR3 and TCR beta VDJ profiling relied on a genomic DNA template. TCRdb re-analysed the reads in MiXCR, keeping a single row per CDR3 protein. The table lists 450,000 to 600,000 distinct CDR3 sequences, over 25% of them singletons. Patients picked for sequencing had shown CD8+CD57+ cell expansion detected by flow cytometry. Source material: sorted CD4+, CD8+, or CD8+CD57+ T cells (not recorded which) from PBMCs. The origin of the receptors is a human donor with aplastic anemia.

This clonotype was detected many times. The chain uses TRBV9 and TRBJ2-5; D not resolved. Per the germline V gene, CDR1 is SGDLS and CDR2 is YYNGEE. There are 13 residues in the CDR3. The germline V and J ends were trimmed by 0 bases and 2 bases, with 5 bases remaining between them. CDR3 region: CASSVGPQETQYF. For the CDR3, the DNA is TGTGCCAGCAGCGTAGGACCACAAGAGACCCAGTACTTC.

About this clonotype itself: A read error may explain this, as a much larger clone is one base away. This chain uses TRBV13 with TRBJ1-2, with TRBD1 as a possible D gene (5 bases). Trimming shortened V by 0 bases and J by 8 bases, and 13 bases separated the two germline ends. CDR3 length: 14 residues. Germline CDR1 reads PRHDT; CDR2 reads FYEKMQ (reference sequence). The CDR3 sequence is CASSLGPGAGGYTF. CDR3 nucleotides: TGTGCCAGCAGCTTAGGTCCCGGGGCGGGGGGCTACACCTTC. The entire variable domain, with the rest obtained from reference TRBV13 and TRBJ1-2, is as follows: AAGVIQSPRHLIKEKRETATLKCYPIPRHDTVYWYQQGPGQDPQFLISFYEKMQSDKGSIPDRFSAQQFSDYHSELNMSSLELGDSALYFCASSLGPGAGGYTFGSGTRLTVV.

Written as DNA, the CDR3 is TGTGCCACTAGAAGCAGGGAGCACTACGAGCAGTACTTC. It is translated as CATRSREHYEQYF. The chain recombines TRBV15 with TRBJ2-7; D may be TRBD1 or TRBD2 (5 bases each). V was clipped by 9 bases and J by 3 bases, with 15 bases between them. CDR3 length equals 13 residues. Germline CDR1 and CDR2: LNHNV and YYDKDF (reference sequence).

This clonotype appeared many times. This chain uses TRBV13 with TRBJ1-6; D is unclear. The germline V gene has CDR1 PRHDT and CDR2 FYEKMQ (reference sequence). The CDR3 has 16 residues. The V end lost 3 bases, the J end lost 3 bases, and 12 bases lay between the germline ends. The CDR3 sequence: CASSLRTGSYNSPLHF. The CDR3 coding sequence is TGTGCCAGCAGCTTGAGGACGGGAAGCTATAATTCACCCCTCCACTTT.

The chain couples TRBV25-1 to TRBJ1-5; no firm D call. Trimming shortened V by 5 bases and J by 10 bases, and 12 bases separated the two germline ends. Germline V gene lookup returns CDR1 MGHDK and CDR2 SYGVNS. This CDR3 is 12 amino acids long. CDR3 residues: CASSLRESPQHF. CDR3 sequence (DNA): TGTGCCAGCAGTTTAAGGGAAAGCCCCCAGCATTTT.

This clonotype was counted only a few times. The V and J genes are TRBV20-1 and TRBJ2-1, with D perhaps matching TRBD2 (6 bases). Germline V gives CDR1 DFQATT, CDR2 SNEGSKA (reference sequence). This CDR3 is built from 15 residues. Trimming left V 2 bases short and J 6 bases short, with 17 bases between. The DNA for the CDR3 is TGCAGTGCTAGATCGAGGGGACGGGGGACCAATGAGCAGTTCTTC. It codes for CSARSRGRGTNEQFF.

The rearrangement links TRBV9 to TRBJ2-3; D gene ambiguous. CDR1 is SGDLS and CDR2 is YYNGEE in the germline V gene. The V end lost 4 bases, the J end lost 0 bases, and 12 bases lay between the germline ends. The CDR3 is 15 amino acids. The CDR3 loop reads CASSPRITSTDTQYF. For the CDR3, the DNA is TGTGCCAGCAGCCCCCGAATAACTAGCACAGATACGCAGTATTTT.